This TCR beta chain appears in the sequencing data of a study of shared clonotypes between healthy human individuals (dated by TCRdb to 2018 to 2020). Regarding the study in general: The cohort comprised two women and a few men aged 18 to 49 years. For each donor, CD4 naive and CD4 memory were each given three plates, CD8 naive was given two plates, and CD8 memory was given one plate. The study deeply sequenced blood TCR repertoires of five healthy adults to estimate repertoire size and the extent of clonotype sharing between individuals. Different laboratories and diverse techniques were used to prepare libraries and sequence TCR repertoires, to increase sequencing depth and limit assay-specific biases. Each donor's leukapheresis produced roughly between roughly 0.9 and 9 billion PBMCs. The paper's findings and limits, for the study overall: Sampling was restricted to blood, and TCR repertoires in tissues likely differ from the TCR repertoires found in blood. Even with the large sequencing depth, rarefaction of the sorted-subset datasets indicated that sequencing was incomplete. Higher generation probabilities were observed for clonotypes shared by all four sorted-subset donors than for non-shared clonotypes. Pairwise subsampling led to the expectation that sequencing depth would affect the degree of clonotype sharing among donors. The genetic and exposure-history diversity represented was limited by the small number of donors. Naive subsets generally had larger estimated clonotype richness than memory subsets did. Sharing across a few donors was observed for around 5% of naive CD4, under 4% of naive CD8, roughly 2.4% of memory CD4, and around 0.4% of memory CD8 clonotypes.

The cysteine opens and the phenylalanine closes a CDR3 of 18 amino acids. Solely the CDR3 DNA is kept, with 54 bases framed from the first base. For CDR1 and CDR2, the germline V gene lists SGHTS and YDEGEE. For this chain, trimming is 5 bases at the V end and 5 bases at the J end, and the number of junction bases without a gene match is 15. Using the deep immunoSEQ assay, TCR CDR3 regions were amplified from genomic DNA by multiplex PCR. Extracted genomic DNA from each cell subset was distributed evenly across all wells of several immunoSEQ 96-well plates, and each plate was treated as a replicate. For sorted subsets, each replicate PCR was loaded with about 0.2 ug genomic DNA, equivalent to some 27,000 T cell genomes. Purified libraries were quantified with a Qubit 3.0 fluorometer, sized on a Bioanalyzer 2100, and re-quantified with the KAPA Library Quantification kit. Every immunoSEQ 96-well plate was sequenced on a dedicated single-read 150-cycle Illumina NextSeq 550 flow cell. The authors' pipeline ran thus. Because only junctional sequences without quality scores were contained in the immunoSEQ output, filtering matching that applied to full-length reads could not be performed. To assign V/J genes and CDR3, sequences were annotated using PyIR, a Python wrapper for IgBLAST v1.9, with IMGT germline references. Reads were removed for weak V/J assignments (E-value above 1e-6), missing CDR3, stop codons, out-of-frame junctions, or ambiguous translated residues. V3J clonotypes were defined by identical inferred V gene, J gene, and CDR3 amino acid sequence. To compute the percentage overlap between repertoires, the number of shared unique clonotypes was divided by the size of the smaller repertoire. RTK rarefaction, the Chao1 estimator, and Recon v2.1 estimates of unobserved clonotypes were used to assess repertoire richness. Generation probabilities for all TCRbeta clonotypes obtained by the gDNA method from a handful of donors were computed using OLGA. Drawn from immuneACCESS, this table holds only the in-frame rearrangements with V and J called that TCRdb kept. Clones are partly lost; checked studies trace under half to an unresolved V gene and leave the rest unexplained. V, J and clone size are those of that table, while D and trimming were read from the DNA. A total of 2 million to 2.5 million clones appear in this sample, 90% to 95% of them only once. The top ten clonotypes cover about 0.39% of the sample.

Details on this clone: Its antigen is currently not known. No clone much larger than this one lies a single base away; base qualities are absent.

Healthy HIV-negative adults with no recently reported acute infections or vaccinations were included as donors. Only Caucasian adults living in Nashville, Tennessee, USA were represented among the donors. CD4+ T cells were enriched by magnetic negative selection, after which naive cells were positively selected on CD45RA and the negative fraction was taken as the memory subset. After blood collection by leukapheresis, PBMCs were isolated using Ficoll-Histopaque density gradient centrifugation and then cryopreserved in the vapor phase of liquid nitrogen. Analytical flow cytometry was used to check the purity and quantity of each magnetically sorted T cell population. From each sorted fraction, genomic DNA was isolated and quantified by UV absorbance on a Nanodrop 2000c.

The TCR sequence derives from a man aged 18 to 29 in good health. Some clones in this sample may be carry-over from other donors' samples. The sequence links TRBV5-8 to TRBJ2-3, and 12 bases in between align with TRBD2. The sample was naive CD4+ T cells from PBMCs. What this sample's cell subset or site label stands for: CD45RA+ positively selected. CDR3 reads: CASRNLGRGLAGLDTQYF. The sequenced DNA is TGTGCCAGCAGAAACCTGGGGCGGGGACTAGCGGGCTTAGATACGCAGTATTTT.